A single sample gave rise to the 14 T cell receptor beta chains below, sequenced in a study of glioma-infiltrating T cells. Amplification of TCR alpha and beta CDR3 regions from RNA used iRepertoire nested multiplex PCR. TCRdb re-analysed the multiplex PCR reads in MiXCR, keeping a single row per CDR3 protein. Among approximately 45,000 distinct CDR3 sequences listed, around 22% were seen once. Specimen: glioma tissue, nonneoplastic brain tissue, or PBMCs (not recorded which). These receptor sequences come from a human donor with low-grade glioma or glioblastoma, undergoing nonglioma brain surgery, or in good health (not recorded which).

On this clonotype: A much more abundant neighbour one base away suggests this may be a read error. This chain connects TRBV10-3 to TRBJ2-3, with D perhaps matching TRBD2 (6 bases). V shed 7 bases and J shed 10 bases, with 18 bases lying between them. Germline V gives CDR1 ENHRY, CDR2 SYGVKD. The CDR3 runs to 13 residues. CDR3 nucleotides: TGTGCCATCAAGACTAGGGGCCGGGATGCGCAGTATTTT. This encodes CAIKTRGRDAQYF.

This clonotype was observed at least ten times. This chain connects TRBV2 to TRBJ2-2, with D perhaps being TRBD1 or TRBD2 (5 bases each). Germline V gene lookup returns CDR1 SNHLY and CDR2 FYNNEI. V dropped 5 bases and J dropped 1 base, with 8 bases sitting between them. This CDR3 contains 14 residues. The CDR3 sequence: CASSPGRNTGELFF. The CDR3 nucleotides are TGTGCCAGCAGTCCAGGGAGGAACACCGGGGAGCTGTTTTTT.

This clonotype was counted ten times or more. J is TRBJ2-7 and V is TRBV5-1; D possibly corresponds to TRBD2 (5 bases). The CDR3 sequence is 13 residues long. Germline V gives CDR1 SGHRS, CDR2 YFSETQ. Trimming stripped 2 bases from V and 6 bases from J, with 12 bases between. The CDR3 coding sequence is TGCGCCAGCAGCTTAGGGCAAAGCGGCGAGCAGTACTTC. This translates into CASSLGQSGEQYF.

CDR3 loop: CSVDYLNTEAFF. CDR3 nucleotides: TGCAGCGTTGATTATTTAAACACTGAAGCTTTCTTT. The chain combines TRBV29-1 with TRBJ1-1; D remains unclear. Trimming removed 3 bases at V and 2 bases at J, with 7 bases between. Germline CDR1 SQVTM, CDR2 ANQGSEA. This CDR3 has 12 residues.

This clonotype was recorded many times. CDR3 sequence reads: CASTGLTDYGYTF. The CDR3, as DNA: TGTGCCAGCACAGGCCTGACGGACTATGGCTACACCTTC. The chain recombines TRBV28 with TRBJ1-2, with D unclear. CDR1 is MDHEN and CDR2 is SYDVKM in the germline V gene. The CDR3 runs to 13 residues. The V gene lost 7 bases and the J gene lost 3 bases, with 12 bases spanning the gap.

This clonotype showed up many times. The V call is TRBV18, the J call TRBJ2-2; no firm D call. CDR1 and CDR2 (germline): KGHSH, LQKENI. Trimming pared 3 bases from V and 1 base from J, leaving 6 bases between. The CDR3 is made up of 14 amino acids. The CDR3 DNA sequence: TGTGCCAGCTCACCTCAGGTGAACACCGGGGAGCTGTTTTTT. It translates to CASSPQVNTGELFF.

Many counts were recorded for this clonotype. Here the CDR3 reads CASSWQGIEQYF. The CDR3 DNA is TGTGCCAGCAGTTGGCAGGGTATCGAGCAGTACTTC. The chain links TRBV28 to TRBJ2-7; a possible D gene is TRBD1 (5 bases). Looked up from germline, CDR1 is MDHEN and CDR2 is SYDVKM. CDR3 length: 12 amino acids. V shed 4 bases and J shed 6 bases, with 10 bases lying between them.

This clonotype came up many times. V gene TRBV28 combines with J gene TRBJ1-1; no clear D gene. The CDR3 consists of 16 residues. Per the germline V gene, CDR1 is MDHEN and CDR2 is SYDVKM. V shed 3 bases and J shed 0 bases, with 14 bases lying between them. The CDR3 nucleotides are TGTGCCAGCAGTTTCGGGTTTGGACTCATGAACACTGAAGCTTTCTTT. This gives the protein CASSFGFGLMNTEAFF.

The table lists this clonotype with many counts. The chain couples TRBV4-1 to TRBJ1-6; D gene ambiguous. CDR1 is MGHRA, CDR2 YSYEKL, per germline. V lost 3 bases and J lost 6, with 15 bases in between. The CDR3 spans 16 residues. The CDR3 coding sequence is TGCGCCAGCAGCCACGGGGAGGGCCCATCTAATTCACCCCTCCACTTT. Its translation is CASSHGEGPSNSPLHF.

Concerning this clonotype itself: Possible read error: a much larger clone is one base away. The J gene is TRBJ1-1, the V gene TRBV3-1; 8 positions agree with TRBD1. The CDR3 length is 13 residues. The V and J ends lost 6 bases and 9 bases, in that order; junction bases with no gene match: 9. Per germline, CDR1 LGHDT and CDR2 YNNKEL (reference sequence). Here the CDR3 DNA reads TGTGCCAGCAGACCCGGACAGGGAAGACAAGCTTTCTTT. Translation: CASRPGQGRQAFF.

This clonotype was counted a few times. The rearrangement uses TRBV19 and TRBJ2-7, with D perhaps TRBD2 (5 bases). The V end lost 1 base, the J end lost 4 bases, and 8 bases lay between the germline ends. This CDR3 comprises 13 residues. CDR1 and CDR2 from the germline V gene are LNHDA and SQIVND (reference sequence). This CDR3 is CASSIARGYEQYF. CDR3 nucleotide sequence: TGTGCCAGTAGTATAGCCCGAGGGTACGAGCAGTACTTC.

The sample holds many counts of this clonotype. The chain carries TRBV27 and TRBJ2-7; 8 bases agree with TRBD2. The CDR3 length is 14 residues. Germline CDR1 MNHEY, CDR2 SMNVEV (reference sequence). The V gene end was trimmed by 3 bases and the J gene end by 4 bases; junction bases not matched to a gene: 5. CDR3 residues: CASSLAGGVYEQYF. CDR3 sequence (DNA): TGTGCCAGCAGTTTGGCGGGGGGCGTATACGAGCAGTACTTC.

This clonotype was recorded many times. The rearrangement links TRBV2 to TRBJ1-5, with unresolved D. Germline V gene sequence: CDR1 SNHLY, CDR2 FYNNEI. The CDR3 extends over 13 amino acids. V was clipped by 6 bases and J by 0 bases, with 6 bases between them. The CDR3 protein is CASRADSNQPQHF. CDR3 nucleotides: TGTGCCAGCAGAGCAGATAGCAATCAGCCCCAGCATTTT.

Turning to this clonotype: This may stem from a read error, because a much larger clone lies one nucleotide away. The chain recombines TRBV9 with TRBJ1-6; D ambiguous. The CDR3 runs 13 residues. Germline values: CDR1 SGDLS, CDR2 YYNGEE. The CDR3 is CASSAAVNSPLQF. In DNA, the CDR3 is TGTGCCAGCAGCGCCGCCGTCAATTCACCCCTCCAATTT.